This is a list of T cell receptor beta chains from one sample in a study of CD4 T cells in relation to SARS-CoV-2 and coronaviruses. The table came from immunoSEQ multiplex PCR; TCRdb's copy has only in-frame clones and leaves some out. The table records tens of thousands of clones, approximately 94% of them present only once. The specimen was naive CD4+ T cells from PBMCs. These receptors all stem from a human donor in good health. Both conserved end residues are part of each CDR3. The order of the fields is D gene, J gene, clone size, V gene, CDR3 protein, CDR3 DNA. A D gene is named only where the DNA matches it firmly. A row's size may be missing; if present it is once, few, many or a size class.

>.|TRBJ1-5|.|TRBV2
CASSPNEGDNQPQHF
TGTGCCAGCAGTCCCAATGAAGGGGACAATCAGCCCCAGCATTTT
>.|TRBJ2-5|.|TRBV5-1
CASRLRVGKLQETQYF
TGCGCCAGCAGGCTGAGAGTCGGGAAACTCCAAGAGACCCAGTACTTC
>.|TRBJ2-4|few|TRBV6-1
CASSERVRGSDKNIQYF
TGTGCCAGCAGTGAGAGGGTTAGGGGGTCGGACAAAAACATTCAGTACTTC
>TRBD1|TRBJ1-2|.|TRBV19
CASSSGQGGYGYTF
TGTGCCAGTAGTTCGGGACAGGGTGGCTATGGCTACACCTTC
>.|TRBJ2-2|.|TRBV7-6
CASSPVEGNTGELFF
TGTGCCAGCAGCCCCGTGGAGGGCAACACCGGGGAGCTGTTTTTT
>TRBD2|TRBJ2-7|.|TRBV19
CASSTRGLAAVGYEQYF
TGTGCCAGTAGTACACGAGGACTAGCGGCCGTGGGATACGAGCAGTACTTC
>.|TRBJ1-5|.|TRBV19
CASGRGGRLGYGNQPQHF
TGTGCCAGTGGCCGGGGGGGTCGGCTGGGATACGGCAATCAGCCCCAGCATTTT
>.|TRBJ2-2|.|TRBV27
CASRGARNTGELFF
TGTGCCAGCCGGGGGGCAAGAAACACCGGGGAGCTGTTTTTT
>.|TRBJ2-7|.|TRBV30
CAWTRGGSGTSYEQYF
TGTGCCTGGACCCGGGGAGGTAGCGGAACTTCCTACGAGCAGTACTTC
>.|TRBJ2-7|.|TRBV28
CASSLTSEQYF
TGTGCCAGCAGTCTTACTTCAGAGCAGTACTTC
>.|TRBJ2-6|.|TRBV6-4
CASSDQGTGANVLTF
TGTGCCAGCAGTGACCAGGGGACGGGGGCCAACGTCCTGACTTTC
>.|TRBJ1-2|.|TRBV29-1
CSVKDLANYGYTF
TGCAGCGTTAAAGACTTGGCCAACTATGGCTACACCTTC
>TRBD1|TRBJ2-7|.|TRBV14
CASSQRTGGGEQYF
TGTGCCAGCAGCCAAAGGACAGGTGGGGGAGAGCAGTACTTC
>.|TRBJ2-7|.|TRBV19
CASSIGGNSYEQYF
TGTGCCAGTAGTATAGGGGGTAACTCCTACGAGCAGTACTTC
>.|TRBJ2-2|.|TRBV29-1
CSVPTGNTGELFF
TGCAGCGTTCCGACAGGAAACACCGGGGAGCTGTTTTTT
>TRBD2|TRBJ2-3|.|TRBV5-5
CASSSGLAGGWTDTQYF
TGTGCCAGCAGCTCCGGACTAGCGGGAGGATGGACAGATACGCAGTATTTT
>.|TRBJ2-7|few|TRBV7-9
CASSAYRGESSYEQYF
TGTGCCAGCAGCGCCTACCGGGGAGAAAGCTCCTACGAGCAGTACTTC
>.|TRBJ2-7|.|TRBV6-1
CASIGYTNEQYF
TGTGCCAGCATAGGTTATACCAACGAGCAGTACTTC
>.|TRBJ2-5|.|TRBV15
CATSRDLAETQYF
TGTGCCACCAGCAGAGATCTAGCAGAGACCCAGTACTTC
>.|TRBJ1-5|.|TRBV3-1/TRBV3-2
CASSLGTERKPQHF
TGTGCCAGCAGCCTCGGGACCGAGAGAAAGCCCCAGCATTTT
>.|TRBJ1-2|.|TRBV6-5
CASSMRGNYGYTF
TGTGCCAGCAGCATGAGGGGGAACTATGGCTACACCTTC
>.|TRBJ2-7|.|TRBV6-6
CASSYARGDYEQYF
TGTGCCAGCAGTTACGCCCGGGGTGACTACGAGCAGTACTTC
>.|TRBJ1-3|.|TRBV10-2
CASSVQGTAPSRSGNTIYF
TGCGCCAGCAGTGTTCAAGGGACGGCGCCTTCCCGCTCTGGAAACACCATATATTTT
>.|TRBJ2-7|.|TRBV11-1
CASSLDGGTPHEQYF
TGTGCCAGCAGCTTAGATGGCGGGACCCCCCACGAGCAGTACTTC
>TRBD1|TRBJ1-2|.|TRBV5-5
CASSQMGQLYGYTF
TGTGCCAGCAGTCAGATGGGACAGCTCTATGGCTACACCTTC
>.|TRBJ2-4|once|TRBV2
CASSEGSGAKNIQYF
TGTGCCAGCAGTGAGGGATCGGGAGCCAAAAACATTCAGTACTTC
>TRBD1|TRBJ2-1|few|TRBV5-6
CASSLGTGGNEQFF
TGTGCCAGCAGCTTGGGGACAGGGGGCAATGAGCAGTTCTTC
>.|TRBJ1-2|.|TRBV6-5
CASSLTAGNYGYTF
TGTGCCAGCAGTTTGACCGCCGGAAACTATGGCTACACCTTC
>TRBD2|TRBJ2-1|.|TRBV6-5
CASRRGGLAFNEQFF
TGTGCCAGCAGACGTGGGGGACTAGCTTTCAATGAGCAGTTCTTC
>TRBD1|TRBJ2-1|.|TRBV15
CATSRERGRTNEQFF
TGTGCCACCAGCAGAGAGAGGGGGCGCACGAATGAGCAGTTCTTC
>.|TRBJ2-7|once|TRBV5-1
CASSLNREGTYEQYF
TGCGCCAGCAGCTTGAATAGGGAAGGGACCTACGAGCAGTACTTC
>.|TRBJ2-3|.|TRBV5-1
CASSLSVAGTDTQYF
TGCGCCAGCAGCTTGTCGGTCGCCGGCACAGATACGCAGTATTTT
>TRBD1|TRBJ2-2|.|TRBV14
CASSQVSYGTGRRGELFF
TGTGCCAGCAGCCAAGTCTCCTACGGGACAGGGAGAAGGGGGGAGCTGTTTTTT
>TRBD2|TRBJ2-1|.|TRBV28
CASSSAGTSGNNEQFF
TGTGCCAGCAGTTCGGCCGGGACTAGCGGCAACAATGAGCAGTTCTTC
>.|TRBJ1-2|.|TRBV10-1
CASSESGTNYGYTF
TGCGCCAGCAGTGAGTCGGGAACTAACTATGGCTACACCTTC
>.|TRBJ2-7|.|TRBV10-1
CASSVAPGVEQYF
TGCGCCAGCAGTGTCGCGCCCGGTGTCGAGCAGTACTTC
>TRBD2|TRBJ2-7|once|TRBV10-3
CAISEWGTSGNEQYF
TGTGCCATCAGTGAGTGGGGGACTAGCGGTAATGAGCAGTACTTC
>.|TRBJ2-3|.|TRBV19
CASTTYGRSTDTQYF
TGTGCCAGTACCACTTATGGGCGGAGCACAGATACGCAGTATTTT
>TRBD1|TRBJ1-1|.|TRBV30
CAWMRQGRAFF
TGTGCCTGGATGAGACAGGGAAGAGCTTTCTTT
>.|TRBJ1-4|.|TRBV28
CASSFGGNGNEKLFF
TGTGCCAGCAGTTTCGGTGGGAACGGTAATGAAAAACTGTTTTTT
>TRBD2|TRBJ2-1|once|TRBV23-1
CASSQVKLAGEYNEQFF
TGCGCCAGCAGTCAAGTGAAACTAGCGGGGGAATACAATGAGCAGTTCTTC
>.|TRBJ2-3|.|TRBV7-3
CASSKWGQGTDTQYF
TGTGCCAGCAGCAAATGGGGGCAGGGGACAGATACGCAGTATTTT
>.|TRBJ2-7|.|TRBV28
CASSFGGHSYEQYF
TGTGCCAGCAGTTTTGGCGGACACAGCTACGAGCAGTACTTC
>.|TRBJ2-7|few|TRBV25-1
CASSESGRAYEQYF
TGTGCCAGCAGTGAATCCGGCAGAGCCTACGAGCAGTACTTC
>TRBD1|TRBJ1-5|.|TRBV28
CASSLTSWVEGAKPQHF
TGTGCCAGCAGTTTAACCTCCTGGGTGGAGGGGGCGAAGCCCCAGCATTTT
>.|TRBJ2-7|.|TRBV5-5
CASSLGVSYSYEQYF
TGTGCCAGCAGCTTGGGGGTGTCTTATTCCTACGAGCAGTACTTC
>TRBD1|TRBJ2-2|.|TRBV10-3
CAISEGRTGNTGELFF
TGTGCCATCAGCGAGGGTCGGACAGGGAACACCGGGGAGCTGTTTTTT
>.|TRBJ1-5|.|TRBV24-1
CATSDPQGSDNQPQHF
TGTGCCACCAGTGATCCACAGGGATCGGACAATCAGCCCCAGCATTTT
>.|TRBJ2-1|.|TRBV14
CASSRYFSGAFDEQFF
TGTGCCAGCAGCCGGTATTTTTCGGGAGCTTTTGATGAGCAGTTCTTC
>TRBD1|TRBJ1-6|.|TRBV5-6
CASSRGQASSPLHF
TGTGCCAGCAGCCGGGGACAGGCGAGTTCACCCCTCCACTTT
>.|TRBJ1-1|.|TRBV10-3
CAISESAWDKDTEAFF
TGTGCCATCAGTGAGTCCGCGTGGGACAAGGACACTGAAGCTTTCTTT